This T cell receptor (beta chain) comes out of a study of molecular identifiers for immune sequencing clone quantification. On this clonotype: Antigen: not known. With a much larger clone just one base away, this may be a read error. The conserved final phenylalanine or tryptophan is absent from the CDR3, which likely points to a read error.

Overall study results and limits: In CMV-specific effectors, clones above 20 copies held over 99% of molecules; naive, under 1%.

The CDR3 covers 12 residues. The germline CDR1 and CDR2 sequences are SEHNR and FQNEAQ (reference sequence). The V and J ends lost 7 bases and 5 bases respectively, with 12 bases between them. One entry per CDR3 protein results from TCRdb running MiXCR on the PCR reads. The sample includes approximately 550,000 distinct CDR3 sequences, roughly 26% of them seen just once. J is TRBJ2-7 and V is TRBV7-9; no clear D. This sequence originates from a human donor in good health. Some libraries in this study had Jurkat cell RNA spiked in. The sequencing input was naive CD8+ T cells from blood, with Jurkat cell RNA spiked in. Subset denoted: FACS-sorted CD8+CD4-CCR7+CD45RA+ naive T cells. The CDR3 spells CASMGPRHEQYL. DNA for the CDR3: TGTGCCAGCATGGGCCCTCGCCACGAGCAGTACCTC.